This T cell receptor (beta chain) comes out of a study of cytomegalovirus exposure and HLA in healthy donors. The wider study: Of roughly 400 genotyped donors, around 76% clustered with self-reported Caucasian donors. Regarding the study as a whole: The study carried out a later analysis of TCR beta sequences. It associated around 17,000 of them with specific HLA alleles at a false discovery rate of 0.05. Rare TCR sequences predominated, though certain public TCRs were found in many donors.

With 60 Vbeta and 13 Jbeta primers, the PCR was carried out. Per the study methods: Among the unique TCR beta chains that a later analysis counted, 70 million to 85 million in all, 10 million to 14 million were shared. Method: immunoSEQ multiplex PCR; TCRdb's copy keeps in-frame clones and lacks some. V, J and clone size are taken as reported in that table, and D and trimming were inferred from the DNA itself. Its clone listing holds about 38,000 clones. About this clone itself: What it recognizes is unknown.

The CDR3 sequence is 15 residues long. Germline values: CDR1 MDHEN, CDR2 SYDVKM. V dropped 6 bases and J dropped 2 bases, with 11 bases sitting between them. Material for sequencing was PBMCs. The genes are TRBV28 and TRBJ2-6; tentative D call: TRBD1 (5 bases). The sequence came from a man aged 40-55 years in good health and CMV-seropositive. The CDR3 DNA follows: TGTGCCAGCAGCTTAGCAGGGACTGGGGCCAACGTCCTGACTTTC. This encodes CASSLAGTGANVLTF.